This T cell receptor beta chain emerged from a study of cytomegalovirus exposure and HLA in healthy donors. Healthy bone marrow donors made up the cohort. Vbeta (60) and Jbeta (13) primers were used in the PCR. Assay: immunoSEQ multiplex PCR; the TCRdb copy retains only in-frame clones and omits some. The sample holds under 250,000 clones, 78% seen once. Notes on the study in general: When a later analysis compared HLA-associated TCR beta chains with equally common others, the HLA-associated chains turned out to be more clonally expanded and to have lower generation probabilities. Several top significant clusters appeared, in a later analysis, to be linked to common viral pathogens. Presence/absence analyses rested on an assumption that sequencing depth was roughly uniform across donors.

CDR3 size: 13 residues. Trimming took 6 bases from V and 0 from J, leaving 11 bases between them. The V gene's germline CDR1 is SQVTM and CDR2 ANQGSEA. A word on this clone: The target antigen is unknown.

The clonotype was recovered from a boy aged 5-17 years in good health and CMV-seronegative. The J gene is TRBJ1-1, the V gene TRBV29-1; maybe TRBD1 (5 bases). Sequencing input: PBMCs. The CDR3 spells CSVLDTLNTEAFF. The CDR3, as DNA: TGCAGCGTACTGGACACTTTGAACACTGAAGCTTTCTTT.